This TCR beta chain derives from a study of human T cells and chemical hapten exposure. The wider study: Weekly scalp doses of diphenylcyclopropenone were given to patients during the approximately 23-week study. It was small differences in pooled library volume that mainly caused per-sample TCR yields to vary.

The authors' processing: The median was around 91,000 TCRs per sample, ranging roughly 20,000 to 750,000. TCRdb recomputed calls from the RACE reads with MiXCR, one row per CDR3 protein. These V and J calls originate from TCRdb's pipeline instead of the authors' own analysis. This repertoire shows 75,000 to 90,000 distinct CDR3 sequences, roughly 7.1% found once; its top ten account for about 1.6%. CDR1 and CDR2 (germline): SGHAT, FQNNGV. There are 13 residues in the CDR3. Trimming cost V 4 bases and J 4 bases, with 8 bases left between them. This clonotype was seen repeatedly, ten times or more. Indicated time point: patch test 1, 2 weeks after DPC sensitization. Described treatment: therapeutic diphenylcyclopropenone sensitization with weekly scalp DPC.

The source material was whole blood, sampled in connection with sensitization to the hapten diphenylcyclopropenone (DPC). This sequence was found in a woman in her twenties or thirties with alopecia areata. Some clones in this sample may be carry-over from other donors' samples. The V call is TRBV11-2, the J call TRBJ1-5; tentative D call: TRBD1 (5 bases). The CDR3 DNA is TGTGCCAGCAGCTCTGGACAAAATCAGCCCCAGCATTTT. Protein sequence: CASSSGQNQPQHF.